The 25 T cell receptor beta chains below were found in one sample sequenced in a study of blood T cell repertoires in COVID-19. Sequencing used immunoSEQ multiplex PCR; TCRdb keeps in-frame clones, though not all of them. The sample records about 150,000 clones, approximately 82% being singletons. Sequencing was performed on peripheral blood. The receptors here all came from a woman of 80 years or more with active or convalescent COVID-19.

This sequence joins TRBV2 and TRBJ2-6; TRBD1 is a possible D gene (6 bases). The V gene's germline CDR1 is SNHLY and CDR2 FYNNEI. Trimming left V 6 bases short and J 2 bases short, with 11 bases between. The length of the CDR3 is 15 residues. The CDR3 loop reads CASRNSGAGANVLTF. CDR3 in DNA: TGTGCCAGCAGGAATTCAGGGGCTGGGGCCAACGTCCTGACTTTC.

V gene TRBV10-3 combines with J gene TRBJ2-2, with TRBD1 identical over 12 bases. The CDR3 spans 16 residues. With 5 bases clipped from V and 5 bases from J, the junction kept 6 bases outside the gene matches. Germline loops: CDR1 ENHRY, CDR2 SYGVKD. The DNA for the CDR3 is TGTGCCATCAGTAACCCGGGACAGGGGGCAACCGGGGAGCTGTTTTTT. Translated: CAISNPGQGATGELFF.

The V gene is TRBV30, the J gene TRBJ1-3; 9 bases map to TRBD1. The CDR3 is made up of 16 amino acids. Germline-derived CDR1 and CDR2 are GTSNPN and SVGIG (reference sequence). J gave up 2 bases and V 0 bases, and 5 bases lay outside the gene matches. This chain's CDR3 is CAWSVPTGGPGNTIYF. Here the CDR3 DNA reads TGTGCCTGGAGTGTCCCGACAGGGGGTCCTGGAAACACCATATATTTT.

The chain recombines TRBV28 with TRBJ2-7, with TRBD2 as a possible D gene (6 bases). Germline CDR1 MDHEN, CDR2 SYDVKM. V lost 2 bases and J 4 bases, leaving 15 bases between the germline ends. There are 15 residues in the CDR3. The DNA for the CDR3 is TGTGCCAGCAGTTTAGTTTCGGGGGAATCGTACGAGCAGTACTTC. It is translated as CASSLVSGESYEQYF.

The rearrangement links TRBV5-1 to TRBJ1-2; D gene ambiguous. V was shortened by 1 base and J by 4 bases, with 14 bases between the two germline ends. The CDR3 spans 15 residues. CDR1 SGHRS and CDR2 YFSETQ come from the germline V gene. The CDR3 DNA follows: TGCGCCAGCAGCTTGTTCCGAGGTTCTACCTATGGCTACACCTTC. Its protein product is CASSLFRGSTYGYTF.

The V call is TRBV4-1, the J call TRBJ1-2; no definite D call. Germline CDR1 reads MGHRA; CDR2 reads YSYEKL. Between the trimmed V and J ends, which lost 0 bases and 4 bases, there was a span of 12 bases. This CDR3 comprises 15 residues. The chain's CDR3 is CASSQEPVILYGYTF. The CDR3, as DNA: TGCGCCAGCAGCCAAGAACCAGTAATCCTCTATGGCTACACCTTC.

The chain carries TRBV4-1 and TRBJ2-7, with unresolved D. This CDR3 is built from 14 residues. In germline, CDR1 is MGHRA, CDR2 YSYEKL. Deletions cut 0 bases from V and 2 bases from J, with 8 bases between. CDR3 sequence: CASSQDGLPYEQYF. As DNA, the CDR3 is TGCGCCAGCAGCCAAGATGGCTTGCCCTACGAGCAGTACTTC.

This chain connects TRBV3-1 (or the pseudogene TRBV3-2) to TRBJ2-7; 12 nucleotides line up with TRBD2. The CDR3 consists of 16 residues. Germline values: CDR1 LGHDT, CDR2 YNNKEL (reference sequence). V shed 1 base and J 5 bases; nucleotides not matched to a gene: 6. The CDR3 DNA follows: TGTGCCAGCAGCCAAGGACTAGCGGGAGTGTCCCACGAGCAGTACTTC. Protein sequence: CASSQGLAGVSHEQYF.

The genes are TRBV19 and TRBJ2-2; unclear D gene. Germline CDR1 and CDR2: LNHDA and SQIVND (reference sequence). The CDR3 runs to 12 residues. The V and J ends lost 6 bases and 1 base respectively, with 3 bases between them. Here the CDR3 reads CASRQNTGELFF. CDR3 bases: TGTGCCAGTAGACAGAACACCGGGGAGCTGTTTTTT.

The CDR3 protein is CASSVRTAANEQFF. The CDR3 nucleotides are TGTGCCAGCAGCGTGCGGACAGCAGCCAATGAGCAGTTCTTC. The V gene is TRBV9, the J gene TRBJ2-1; the D gene is possibly TRBD1 (6 bases). Germline CDR1 and CDR2: SGDLS and YYNGEE. V was shortened by 2 bases and J by 6 bases, with 12 bases between the two germline ends. The CDR3 consists of 14 residues.

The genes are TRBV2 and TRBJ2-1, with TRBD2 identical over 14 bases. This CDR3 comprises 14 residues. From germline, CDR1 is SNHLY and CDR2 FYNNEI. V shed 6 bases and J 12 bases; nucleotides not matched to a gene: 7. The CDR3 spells CASRPGLAGGRQFF. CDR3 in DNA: TGTGCCAGCAGGCCCGGACTAGCGGGAGGTCGGCAGTTCTTC.

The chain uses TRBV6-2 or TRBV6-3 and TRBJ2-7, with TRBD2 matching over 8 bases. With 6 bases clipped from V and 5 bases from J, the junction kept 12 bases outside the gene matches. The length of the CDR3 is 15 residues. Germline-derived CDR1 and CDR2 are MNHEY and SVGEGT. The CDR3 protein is CASSPAGGGRNEQYF. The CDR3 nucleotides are TGTGCCAGCAGCCCCGCCGGGGGGGGGAGGAACGAGCAGTACTTC.

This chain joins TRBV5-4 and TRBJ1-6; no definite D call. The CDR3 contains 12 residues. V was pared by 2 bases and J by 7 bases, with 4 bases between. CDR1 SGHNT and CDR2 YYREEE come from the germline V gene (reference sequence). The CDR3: CASSFRNSPLHF. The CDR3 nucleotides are TGTGCCAGCAGCTTCAGGAATTCACCCCTCCACTTT.

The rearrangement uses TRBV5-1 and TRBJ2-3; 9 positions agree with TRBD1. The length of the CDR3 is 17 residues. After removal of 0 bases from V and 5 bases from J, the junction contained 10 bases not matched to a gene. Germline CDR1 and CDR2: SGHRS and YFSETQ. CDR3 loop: CASSLAGTGLMRDTQYF. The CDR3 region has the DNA TGCGCCAGCAGCTTGGCCGGGACAGGGCTTATGAGAGATACGCAGTATTTT.

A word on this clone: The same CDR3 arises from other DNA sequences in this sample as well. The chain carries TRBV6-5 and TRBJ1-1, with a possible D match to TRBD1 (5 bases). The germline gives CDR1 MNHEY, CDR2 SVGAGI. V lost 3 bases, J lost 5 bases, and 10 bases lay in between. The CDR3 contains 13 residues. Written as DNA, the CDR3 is TGTGCCAGCAGTTATGTAAGGGGAACTGAAGCTTTCTTT. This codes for CASSYVRGTEAFF.

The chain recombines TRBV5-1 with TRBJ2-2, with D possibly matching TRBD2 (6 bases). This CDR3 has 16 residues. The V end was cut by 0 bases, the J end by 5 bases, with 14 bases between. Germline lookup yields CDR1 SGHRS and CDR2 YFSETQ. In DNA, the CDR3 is TGCGCCAGCAGCTTGGCCCCTGGCGGGACTACCGGGGAGCTGTTTTTT. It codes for CASSLAPGGTTGELFF.

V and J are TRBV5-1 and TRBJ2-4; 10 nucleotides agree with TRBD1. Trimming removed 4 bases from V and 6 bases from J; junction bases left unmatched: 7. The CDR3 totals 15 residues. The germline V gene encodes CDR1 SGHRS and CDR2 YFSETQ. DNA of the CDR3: TGCGCCAGCAGCCCAAGACAGGGGGCGGGAAACATTCAGTACTTC. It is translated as CASSPRQGAGNIQYF.

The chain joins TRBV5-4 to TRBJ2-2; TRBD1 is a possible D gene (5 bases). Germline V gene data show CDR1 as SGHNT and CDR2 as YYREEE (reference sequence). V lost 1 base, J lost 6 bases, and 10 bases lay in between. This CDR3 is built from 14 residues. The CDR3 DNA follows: TGTGCCAGCAGCTTGCCAGGGATTGCCGGGGAGCTGTTTTTT. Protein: CASSLPGIAGELFF.

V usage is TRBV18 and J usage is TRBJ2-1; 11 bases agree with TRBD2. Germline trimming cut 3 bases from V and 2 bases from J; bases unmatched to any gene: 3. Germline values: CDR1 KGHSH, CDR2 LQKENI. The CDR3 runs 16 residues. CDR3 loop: CASSPSGRATYNEQFF. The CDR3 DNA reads TGTGCCAGCTCACCTAGCGGGAGGGCCACCTACAATGAGCAGTTCTTC.

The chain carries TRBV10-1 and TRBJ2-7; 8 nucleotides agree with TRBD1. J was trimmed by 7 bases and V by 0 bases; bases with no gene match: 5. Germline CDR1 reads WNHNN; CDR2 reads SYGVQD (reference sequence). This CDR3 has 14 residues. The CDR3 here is CASSESVTGGEQYF. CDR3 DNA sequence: TGCGCCAGCAGTGAGTCGGTAACAGGGGGGGAGCAGTACTTC.

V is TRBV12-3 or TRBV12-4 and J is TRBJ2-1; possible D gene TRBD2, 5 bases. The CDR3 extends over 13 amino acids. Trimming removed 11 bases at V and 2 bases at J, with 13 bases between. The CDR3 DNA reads TGTGCCCTGAAGGCGGGTACCTACAATGAGCAGTTCTTC. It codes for CALKAGTYNEQFF.

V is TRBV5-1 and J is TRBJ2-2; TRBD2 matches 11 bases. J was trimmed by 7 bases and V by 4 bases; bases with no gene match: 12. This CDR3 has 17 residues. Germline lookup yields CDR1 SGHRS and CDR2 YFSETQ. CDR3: CASSRVLAGDSSGELFF. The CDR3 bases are TGCGCCAGCAGCCGCGTACTAGCGGGAGACAGTAGCGGGGAGCTGTTTTTT.

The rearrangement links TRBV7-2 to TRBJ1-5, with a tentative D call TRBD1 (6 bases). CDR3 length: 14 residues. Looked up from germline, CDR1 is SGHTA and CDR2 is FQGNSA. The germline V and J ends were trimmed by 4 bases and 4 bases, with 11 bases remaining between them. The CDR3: CTSSSRQDNQPQHF. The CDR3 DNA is TGTACCAGCAGCTCTCGACAGGATAATCAGCCCCAGCATTTT.

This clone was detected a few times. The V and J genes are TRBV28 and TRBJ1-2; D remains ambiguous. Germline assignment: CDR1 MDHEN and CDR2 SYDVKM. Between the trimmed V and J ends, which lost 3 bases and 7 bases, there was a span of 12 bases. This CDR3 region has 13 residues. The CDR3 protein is CASSFEGRGGYTF. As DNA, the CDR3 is TGTGCCAGCAGTTTTGAAGGGAGAGGTGGCTACACCTTC.

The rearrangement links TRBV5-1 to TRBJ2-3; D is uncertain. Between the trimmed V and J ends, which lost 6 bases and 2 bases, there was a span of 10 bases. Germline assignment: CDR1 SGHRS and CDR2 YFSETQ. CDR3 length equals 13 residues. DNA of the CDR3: TGCGCCAGCACGGCGGTTGACACAGATACGCAGTATTTT. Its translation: CASTAVDTDTQYF.